What follows are 19 T cell receptor beta chains derived from one specimen sequenced in a study of T-cell reconstitution after alpha-beta-depleted transplantation in children. Study-wide points: T-cell numbers and diversity one year post-transplant derived largely from freshly generated T cells.

No antigen has been assigned to these receptors. For TCRbeta, the library was prepared with unique molecular identifiers. One entry per CDR3 protein, called by TCRdb with MiXCR from the PCR reads. The profile shows about 300,000 distinct CDR3 sequences, roughly 8.2% of them singletons. The sequenced sample was peripheral blood, obtained 360 days after TCRalphabeta/CD19-depleted stem cell transplant. Receptors were obtained from a female patient aged 2-10 years who had a stem cell transplant for Fanconi anemia, so the T cells may come from the graft donor.

V gene TRBV13 combines with J gene TRBJ1-4, with D unclear. The ends were cut back, 3 bases at V and 8 bases at J, with 13 bases in the middle. The CDR3 is 14 residues long. Germline V CDR1 and CDR2: PRHDT, FYEKMQ (reference sequence). CDR3 region: CASSFRRPGEKLFF. In DNA, the CDR3 is TGTGCCAGCAGCTTCCGGCGGCCTGGGGAAAAACTGTTTTTT.

This clonotype was detected ten times or more. The V call is TRBV15, the J call TRBJ2-6, with D unclear. This CDR3 contains 14 residues. Germline CDR1 LNHNV, CDR2 YYDKDF (reference sequence). V shed 9 bases and J shed 2 bases, with 11 bases lying between them. The DNA for the CDR3 is TGTGCCACTTCGACATACCCTGGGGCCAACGTCCTGACTTTC. Its translation is CATSTYPGANVLTF.

This clonotype was seen at least ten times. The chain couples TRBV9 to TRBJ2-7, with 7 bases identical to TRBD1. V trimming: 2 bases; J trimming: 2 bases; junction bases outside the gene matches: 1. This CDR3 spans 13 amino acids. Germline CDR1 and CDR2: SGDLS and YYNGEE. The CDR3 reads CASSVGQTYEQYF. In DNA, the CDR3 is TGTGCCAGCAGCGTGGGACAGACCTACGAGCAGTACTTC.

Ten or more counts support this clonotype. CDR3 region: CASTLTSFGEQYV. For the CDR3, the DNA is TGTGCCAGCACCCTAACCTCATTTGGAGAGCAGTACGTC. This chain uses TRBV2 with TRBJ2-7; D unresolved. Germline V gene sequence: CDR1 SNHLY, CDR2 FYNNEI. The CDR3 is 13 residues long. The V and J ends lost 7 bases and 7 bases respectively, with 17 bases between them.

This clonotype showed up many times. This rearrangement joins TRBV19 to TRBJ2-3, with D hard to call. The CDR3 loop spans 12 amino acids. From germline, CDR1 is LNHDA and CDR2 SQIVND (reference sequence). Trimming left V 5 bases short and J 11 bases short, with 14 bases between. The CDR3 DNA follows: TGTGCCAGTAGTGCTATGCTAGGAAGGCAGTATTTT. It is translated as CASSAMLGRQYF. The full variable domain, rest sourced from reference TRBV19 and TRBJ2-3, is DGGITQSPKYLFRKEGQNVTLSCEQNLNHDAMYWYRQDPGQGLRLIYYSQIVNDFQKGDIAEGYSVSREKKESFPLTVTSAQKNPTAFYLCASSAMLGRQYFGPGTRLTVL.

This clonotype was counted a few times. The genes are TRBV28 and TRBJ1-2, with 7 positions matching TRBD1. This CDR3 has 14 residues. CDR1 and CDR2 from the germline V gene are MDHEN and SYDVKM. J gave up 6 bases and V 5 bases, and 9 bases lay outside the gene matches. The CDR3 loop reads CASSPTSGQDGYTF. DNA for the CDR3: TGTGCCAGCAGTCCCACCTCAGGACAGGATGGCTACACCTTC.

The V call is TRBV7-8, the J call TRBJ2-1; 7 bases are shared with TRBD1. In germline, CDR1 is SGHVS, CDR2 FQNEAQ. J gave up 8 bases and V 1 base, and 8 bases lay outside the gene matches. CDR3 length: 15 amino acids. This chain's CDR3 is CASSLEQGDLDEQFF. The CDR3 DNA is TGTGCCAGCAGCTTAGAGCAGGGGGACCTCGATGAGCAGTTCTTC.

This clonotype was observed a few times. V usage is TRBV7-9 and J usage is TRBJ2-3; D unresolved. The length of the CDR3 is 13 residues. The germline CDR1 and CDR2 sequences are SEHNR and FQNEAQ (reference sequence). The germline V and J ends were trimmed by 3 bases and 5 bases, with 9 bases remaining between them. The CDR3 here is CASSFSMGDTQYF. The CDR3 DNA reads as TGTGCCAGCAGCTTTTCGATGGGAGATACGCAGTATTTT.

There are many counts of this clonotype. The chain carries TRBV20-1 and TRBJ1-2; maybe TRBD1 (5 bases). The germline V gene has CDR1 DFQATT and CDR2 SNEGSKA (reference sequence). The CDR3 length is 16 residues. V gave up 0 bases and J gave up 4 bases, with 18 bases separating them. CDR3 DNA sequence: TGCAGTGCTAGAGATGAGTCAGGAGGGGTGCTCTATGGCTACACCTTC. Encoded protein: CSARDESGGVLYGYTF.

This clonotype was counted many times. V gene TRBV5-1 combines with J gene TRBJ1-1; 9 bases are shared with TRBD1. Germline loops: CDR1 SGHRS, CDR2 YFSETQ. The ends lost 5 bases at V and 0 bases at J; junction bases unmatched: 14. This CDR3 is 18 amino acids long. CDR3 coding DNA: TGCGCCAGCAGGGGGCTAGGGACAGGGAGAATAATGAACACTGAAGCTTTCTTT. It is translated as CASRGLGTGRIMNTEAFF.

This clonotype has a handful of counts. The CDR3 loop reads CASSATTVPNYGYTF. CDR3 bases: TGTGCCAGCAGTGCCACGACAGTCCCTAACTATGGCTACACCTTC. J is TRBJ1-2 and V is TRBV6-1; D possibly corresponds to TRBD1 (5 bases). Germline V lookup: CDR1 MNHNS, CDR2 SASEGT. V lost 4 bases and J lost 0, with 12 bases in between. The CDR3 contains 15 residues.

Ten or more counts support this clonotype. The rearrangement links TRBV12-3 or TRBV12-4 to TRBJ1-2; D unresolved. The germline V and J ends were trimmed by 2 bases and 7 bases, with 29 bases remaining between them. This CDR3 has 19 amino acids. The CDR3 nucleotides read TGTGCCAGCAGTTTAAATAGGGTAGCATTCGGGAGCTTACGGGGTGGCTACACCTTC. Encoded protein: CASSLNRVAFGSLRGGYTF.

This clonotype was seen at least ten times. CDR3 amino acids: CAISERLAGGTSTDTQYF. The DNA for the CDR3 is TGTGCCATCAGTGAAAGACTAGCGGGGGGCACTAGCACAGATACGCAGTATTTT. The rearrangement joins TRBV10-3 to TRBJ2-3, with 13 bases matching TRBD2. The CDR3 is made up of 18 amino acids. Germline values: CDR1 ENHRY, CDR2 SYGVKD. V shed 3 bases and J 0 bases; nucleotides not matched to a gene: 6.

This clonotype was picked up many times. The chain recombines TRBV5-5 with TRBJ2-7; D is ambiguous. V gave up 0 bases and J gave up 3 bases, with 1 base separating them. The CDR3 runs 11 residues. Germline assignment: CDR1 SGHKS and CDR2 YYEKEE (reference sequence). CDR3 sequence (DNA): TGTGCCAGCAGCTTGGACTACGAGCAGTACGTC. Translated, it gives CASSLDYEQYV.

This clonotype was seen repeatedly, ten times or more. The gene calls are TRBV20-1 and TRBJ2-2, with TRBD1 matching over 11 bases. This CDR3 region has 15 residues. Trimming at V came to 2 bases and at J to 6 bases, leaving 5 bases not matched to a gene. CDR1 and CDR2 from the germline V gene are DFQATT and SNEGSKA (reference sequence). Written as DNA, the CDR3 is TGCAGTGCTAGAACCGGACAGGGGGCGTCCGGGGAGCTGTTTTTT. This translates into CSARTGQGASGELFF.

This clonotype was picked up many times. J is TRBJ2-1 and V is TRBV11-1, with 15 bases that match TRBD2. The length of the CDR3 is 18 residues. V lost 5 bases, J lost 2 bases, and 7 bases stayed unmatched. In germline, CDR1 is SGHAT, CDR2 FQDESV (reference sequence). CDR3 amino acids: CASSPPGLAGGTYNEQFF. For the CDR3, the DNA is TGTGCCAGCAGCCCCCCGGGACTAGCGGGAGGAACCTACAATGAGCAGTTCTTC.

In this sample, this clonotype turned up many times. The rearrangement links TRBV4-2 to TRBJ2-7, with 9 positions matching TRBD2. This CDR3 has 14 residues. V lost 6 bases to trimming and J lost 7 bases; unmatched junction nucleotides: 10. Germline CDR1 and CDR2: LGHNA and YNFKEQ. This CDR3 reads CASRTVAGDREQYF. In DNA, the CDR3 is TGTGCCAGCAGAACAGTAGCGGGAGATAGAGAGCAGTACTTC.

This clonotype was observed at least ten times. This rearrangement joins TRBV7-2 to TRBJ2-5, with 7 bases lining up with TRBD2. Germline-derived CDR1 and CDR2 are SGHTA and FQGNSA. This CDR3 has 14 residues. Trimming removed 3 bases from V and 3 bases from J; junction bases left unmatched: 4. The CDR3 protein is CASSLMGGEETQYF. CDR3 DNA sequence: TGTGCCAGCAGCTTGATGGGGGGGGAAGAGACCCAGTACTTC.

This clonotype showed up many times. This chain uses TRBV20-1 with TRBJ2-5, with 9 nucleotides matching TRBD2. From germline, CDR1 is DFQATT and CDR2 SNEGSKA (reference sequence). The CDR3 length is 15 residues. The junction had 8 bases not matched to a gene; V was cut back by 3 bases and J by 3 bases. The CDR3 DNA follows: TGCAGTGCTAGGGGGCCAGCGGGAGGAAAAGAGACCCAGTACTTC. It specifies CSARGPAGGKETQYF.